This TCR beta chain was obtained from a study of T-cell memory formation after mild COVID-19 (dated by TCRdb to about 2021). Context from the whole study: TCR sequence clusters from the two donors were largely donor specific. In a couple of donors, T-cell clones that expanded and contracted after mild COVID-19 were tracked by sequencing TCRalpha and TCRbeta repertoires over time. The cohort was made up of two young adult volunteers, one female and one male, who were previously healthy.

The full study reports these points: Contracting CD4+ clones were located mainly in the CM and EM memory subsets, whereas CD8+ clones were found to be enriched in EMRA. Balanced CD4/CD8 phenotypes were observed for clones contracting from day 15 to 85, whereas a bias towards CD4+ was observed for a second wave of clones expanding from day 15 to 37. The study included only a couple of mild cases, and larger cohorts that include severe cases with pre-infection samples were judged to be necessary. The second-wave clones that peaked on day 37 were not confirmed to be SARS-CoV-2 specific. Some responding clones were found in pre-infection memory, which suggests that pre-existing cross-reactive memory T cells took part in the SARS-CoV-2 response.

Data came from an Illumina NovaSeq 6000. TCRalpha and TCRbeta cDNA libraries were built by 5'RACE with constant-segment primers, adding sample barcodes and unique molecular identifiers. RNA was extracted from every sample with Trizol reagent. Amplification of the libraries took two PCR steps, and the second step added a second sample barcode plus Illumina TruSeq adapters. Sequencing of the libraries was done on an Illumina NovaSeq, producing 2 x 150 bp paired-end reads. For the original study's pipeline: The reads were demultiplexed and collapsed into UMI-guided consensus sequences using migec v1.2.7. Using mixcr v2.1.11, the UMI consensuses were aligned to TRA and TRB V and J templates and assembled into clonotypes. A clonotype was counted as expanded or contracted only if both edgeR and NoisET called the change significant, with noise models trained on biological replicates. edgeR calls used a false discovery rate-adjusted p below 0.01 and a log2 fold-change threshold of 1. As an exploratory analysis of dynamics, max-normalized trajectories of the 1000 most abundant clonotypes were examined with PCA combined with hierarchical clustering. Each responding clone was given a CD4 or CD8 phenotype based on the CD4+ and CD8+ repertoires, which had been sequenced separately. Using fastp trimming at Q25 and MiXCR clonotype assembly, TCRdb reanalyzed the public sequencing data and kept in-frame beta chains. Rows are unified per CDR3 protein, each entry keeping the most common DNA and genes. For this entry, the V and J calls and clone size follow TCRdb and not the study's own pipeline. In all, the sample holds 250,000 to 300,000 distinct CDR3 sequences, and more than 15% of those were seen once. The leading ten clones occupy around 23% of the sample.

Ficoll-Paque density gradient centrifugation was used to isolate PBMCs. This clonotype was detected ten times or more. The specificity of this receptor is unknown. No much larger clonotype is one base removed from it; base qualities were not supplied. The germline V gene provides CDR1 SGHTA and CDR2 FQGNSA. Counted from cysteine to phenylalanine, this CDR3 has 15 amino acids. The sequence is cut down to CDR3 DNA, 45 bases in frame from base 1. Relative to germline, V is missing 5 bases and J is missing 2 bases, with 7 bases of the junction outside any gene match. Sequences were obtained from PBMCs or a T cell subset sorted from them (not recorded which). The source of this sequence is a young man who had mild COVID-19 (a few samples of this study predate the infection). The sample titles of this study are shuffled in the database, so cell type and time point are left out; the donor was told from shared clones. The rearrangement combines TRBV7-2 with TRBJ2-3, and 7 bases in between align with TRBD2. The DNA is TGTGCCAGCAGCCTGGTGGGGGGGTCCACAGATACGCAGTATTTT. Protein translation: CASSLVGGSTDTQYF.